Below, 10 T cell receptor beta chains from the same sample are listed, as sequenced in a study of cytomegalovirus exposure and HLA in healthy donors. The PCR contained 60 Vbeta and 13 Jbeta primers. This table comes from immunoSEQ multiplex PCR, and its TCRdb copy is limited to in-frame clones, with some not included. The sample lists around 190,000 clones, around 82% occurring once. The sequenced sample was PBMCs. These receptors were collected from a woman aged 25 to 39 in good health and CMV-seronegative.

V usage is TRBV29-1 and J usage is TRBJ2-5; no clear D gene. Trimming took 2 bases from V and 2 from J, leaving 6 bases between them. Germline V gene lookup returns CDR1 SQVTM and CDR2 ANQGSEA. CDR3 length equals 12 residues. CDR3 sequence: CSVELLQETQYF. DNA for the CDR3: TGCAGCGTTGAACTTCTACAAGAGACCCAGTACTTC. Using reference TRBV29-1 and TRBJ2-5 for the parts outside the CDR3, the full variable domain is SAVISQKPSRDICQRGTSLTIQCQVDSQVTMMFWYRQQPGQSLTLIATANQGSEATYESGFVIDKFPISRPNLTFSTLTVSNMSPEDSSIYLCSVELLQETQYFGPGTRLLVL.

V usage is TRBV29-1 and J usage is TRBJ2-3; the match to TRBD1 covers 9 bases. Germline V gives CDR1 SQVTM, CDR2 ANQGSEA. J was trimmed by 2 bases and V by 4 bases; bases with no gene match: 13. The CDR3 consists of 17 residues. The chain's CDR3 is CSVVPQGALTVTDTQYF. CDR3 sequence (DNA): TGCAGCGTTGTACCACAGGGGGCCCTGACGGTCACAGATACGCAGTATTTT.

The rearrangement uses TRBV7-2 and TRBJ2-7; D perhaps matches TRBD2 (5 bases). The CDR3 contains 14 residues. V lost 6 bases and J lost 3, with 15 bases in between. Germline CDR1 is SGHTA and CDR2 is FQGNSA. The CDR3 is CASSYLGLHYEQYF. The DNA for the CDR3 is TGTGCCAGCAGTTACCTAGGACTCCACTACGAGCAGTACTTC.

The chain employs TRBV7-3 and TRBJ1-1, with 7 bases fitting TRBD1. The germline V gene has CDR1 SGHTA and CDR2 FQGTGA. This CDR3 region has 15 residues. The V and J ends lost 4 bases and 1 base, in that order; junction bases with no gene match: 6. This CDR3 is CASSSLGGQNTEAFF. The CDR3 region has the DNA TGTGCCAGCAGCTCTCTAGGGGGCCAGAACACTGAAGCTTTCTTT.

In its sample, this clone was seen a few times. The chain links TRBV5-1 to TRBJ2-5; tentative D call: TRBD1 (6 bases). The CDR3 sequence is 14 residues long. The V and J ends lost 0 bases and 2 bases respectively, with 8 bases between them. Germline CDR1 reads SGHRS; CDR2 reads YFSETQ. Written as DNA, the CDR3 is TGCGCCAGCAGCTTGGGGCAGGGGCAAGAGACCCAGTACTTC. Residues: CASSLGQGQETQYF.

The chain carries TRBV7-7 and TRBJ2-3; a possible D gene is TRBD2 (5 bases). The V end was cut by 0 bases, the J end by 4 bases, with 8 bases between. Germline V gene data show CDR1 as SSHAT and CDR2 as FNYEAQ (reference sequence). The CDR3 runs 14 residues. In DNA form, the CDR3 reads TGTGCCAGCAGCTTAGCCCCCGGGGCAGATACGCAGTATTTT. Translation gives CASSLAPGADTQYF. The complete variable domain, with remaining parts taken from reference TRBV7-7 and TRBJ2-3, reads GAGVSQSPRYKVTKRGQDVTLRCDPISSHATLYWYQQALGQGPEFLTYFNYEAQPDKSGLPSDRFSAERPEGSISTLTIQRTEQRDSAMYRCASSLAPGADTQYFGPGTRLTVL.

V usage is TRBV6-5 and J usage is TRBJ1-4; D might be TRBD1 (6 bases). CDR1 is MNHEY, CDR2 SVGAGI, per germline. V gave up 4 bases and J gave up 4 bases, with 10 bases separating them. This CDR3 is 14 amino acids long. In nucleotides, the CDR3 is TGTGCCAGCAGTTTAACAGGGAATAATGAAAAACTGTTTTTT. Translation: CASSLTGNNEKLFF.

The J gene is TRBJ1-2, the V gene TRBV30; D is unclear. This CDR3 is built from 12 residues. V was clipped by 0 bases and J by 8 bases, with 10 bases between them. Germline loops: CDR1 GTSNPN, CDR2 SVGIG (reference sequence). CDR3 sequence: CAWSVPGTGYTF. The CDR3 coding sequence is TGTGCCTGGAGTGTACCAGGAACGGGCTACACCTTC.

The chain is built from TRBV25-1 and TRBJ2-2, with 7 bases fitting TRBD1. CDR3 size: 13 residues. The J segment lost 1 base and the V segment lost 9 bases, leaving 2 bases of the junction unmatched. Germline CDR1 reads MGHDK; CDR2 reads SYGVNS. The CDR3 DNA sequence: TGTGCCAGTCACAGGGGGAACACCGGGGAGCTGTTTTTT. Amino acid sequence: CASHRGNTGELFF.

The rearrangement joins TRBV5-1 to TRBJ1-1; D unclear. Trimming removed 0 bases from V and 7 bases from J, with 13 bases in between. The CDR3 runs to 14 residues. Germline V CDR1 and CDR2: SGHRS, YFSETQ. The CDR3 region is CASSLVVGDFEAFF. The CDR3 DNA reads TGCGCCAGCAGCTTGGTAGTCGGAGATTTTGAAGCTTTCTTT.